Listed here are 9 T cell receptor beta chains from one sample, sequenced in a study of Graves' ophthalmopathy and Graves' hyperthyroidism (dated by TCRdb to the late 2010s). Sequenced on an Illumina HiSeq 2000. For repertoire sequencing, the TCR beta CDR3 regions were amplified from RNA transcripts. The first round of RT-PCR was done with HTBI primers and the Qiagen OneStep RT-PCR kit, and was followed by a second round of multiplex PCR, then size selection and purification. Clones were called with MiXCR by TCRdb after fastp trimmed the public reads at Q25, and only in-frame beta chains were retained. Entries are consolidated by CDR3 protein sequence, retaining the most common genes and DNA. Recorded for this sample are around 1,200,000 distinct CDR3 sequences; about two fifths of them occurred a single time. Around 10% of the sample rests with the top ten. The sequenced sample consisted of peripheral blood or thyroid tissue (not recorded which). All receptors come from an adult man with Graves' hyperthyroidism.

The genes are TRBV9 and TRBJ2-7, with D perhaps matching TRBD2 (7 bases). The J call is in doubt because the DNA end fits TRBJ2-3 better. Germline V gene sequence: CDR1 SGDLS, CDR2 YYNGEE. The CDR3 covers 15 residues. The CDR3 DNA reads as TGTGCCAGCAGCGTAGGAGGGGGGGGCAAAGATACGCAGTATTTT. Translation: CASSVGGGGKDTQYF.

There are many counts of this clonotype. This chain links TRBV20-1 with TRBJ1-2; 10 bases agree with TRBD1. CDR1 is DFQATT, CDR2 SNEGSKA, per germline (reference sequence). The CDR3 spans 12 residues. V shed 7 bases and J 4 bases; nucleotides not matched to a gene: 3. The CDR3 region has the DNA TGCAGTGTTAGGACAGGGGGCTATGGCTACACCTTC. Its protein product is CSVRTGGYGYTF.

This clonotype showed up just a few times. The junction departs from germline at one end; a sequencing error may be responsible. The chain carries TRBV20-1 and TRBJ2-5; D is undetermined. The CDR3 runs to 13 residues. Germline CDR1 is DFQATT and CDR2 is SNEGSKA (reference sequence). The CDR3 bases are TGCAGTGCTAGAGATGGTAGGGAACAGACCCAGTGCTTC. This translates into CSARDGREQTQCF.

This clonotype has a count of ten or more. This sequence joins TRBV29-1 and TRBJ2-7, with 7 bases fitting TRBD2. Germline lookup yields CDR1 SQVTM and CDR2 ANQGSEA. V dropped 7 bases and J dropped 1; count of bases not matched to a gene: 7. There are 13 residues in the CDR3. CDR3 protein: CSGASGRSYEQYF. In DNA form, the CDR3 reads TGCAGCGGTGCTAGCGGTCGGTCCTACGAGCAGTACTTC.

The chain carries TRBV6-5 and TRBJ1-6, with D perhaps matching TRBD1 (6 bases). V lost 6 bases, J lost 3 bases, and 15 bases lay in between. Germline CDR1 and CDR2: MNHEY and SVGAGI. The CDR3 has 16 residues. The DNA for the CDR3 is TGTGCCAGCAGGCGCTCGACAGGAATCTATAATTCACCCCTCCACTTT. Translation: CASRRSTGIYNSPLHF.

V and J are TRBV27 and TRBJ2-7; D uncertain. This CDR3 comprises 16 residues. Germline V CDR1 and CDR2: MNHEY, SMNVEV (reference sequence). V dropped 4 bases and J dropped 4 bases, with 20 bases sitting between them. The DNA for the CDR3 is TGTGCCAGCAGTTCGCCCCCCTTCGCTGTCTCTTACGAGCAGTACTTC. It is translated as CASSSPPFAVSYEQYF.

A note on this clonotype: The missing conserved phenylalanine or tryptophan at the end of this CDR3 makes a read error likely. No DNA is shown, since the ends of the CDR3 on it are uncertain; the CDR3 is the one TCRdb lists. This chain uses TRBV15 with TRBJ1-4; no DNA check was done on the table's D call, TRBD1. Per the germline V gene, CDR1 is LNHNV and CDR2 is YYDKDF (reference sequence). The CDR3 is 11 amino acids long, termini counted. CDR3 sequence: CATSRDRTGDY.

The chain joins TRBV7-2 to TRBJ2-7, with 9 bases aligning to TRBD2. Germline-derived CDR1 and CDR2 are SGHTA and FQGNSA. V lost 0 bases to trimming and J lost 3 bases; unmatched junction nucleotides: 6. CDR3 length equals 16 residues. CDR3 residues: CASSLAGSGGRYEQYF. CDR3 nucleotide sequence: TGTGCCAGCAGCTTAGCAGGTAGCGGGGGCCGCTACGAGCAGTACTTC. Full variable domain (rest looked up from reference TRBV7-2 and TRBJ2-7): GAGVSQSPSNKVTEKGKDVELRCDPISGHTALYWYRQSLGQGLEFLIYFQGNSAPDKSGLPSDRFSAERTGGSVSTLTIQRTQQEDSAVYLCASSLAGSGGRYEQYFGPGTRLTVT.

V gene TRBV7-3 combines with J gene TRBJ2-3; weak D call: TRBD2 (6 bases). The CDR3 length is 14 residues. CDR1 and CDR2 from the germline V gene are SGHTA and FQGTGA. Trimming took 6 bases from V and 7 from J, leaving 17 bases between them. The chain's CDR3 is CASSFPRRGYTQYF. The CDR3, as DNA: TGTGCCAGCAGTTTCCCGAGGCGGGGTTATACGCAGTATTTT.